The entry below gives a single T cell receptor (beta chain) sequence along with its context. The antigen is undetermined. The sample comes from a study of shared clonotypes between healthy human individuals. At the level of the study: CD8 memory received one plate per donor, CD8 naive two, CD4 memory three and CD4 naive three.

Naive CD8 cells were CD45RO-negative, positively selected for CCR7, excluding terminally differentiated effector memory CD45RA+ cells. Study-wide points: Large depth notwithstanding, sorted-subset sequencing proved incomplete by rarefaction.

At the deep level, the assay was run. The DNA input per sorted-subset replicate PCR was 200 ng, corresponding to 32,000 or so T cell genomes. The repertoire was sequenced with immunoSEQ multiplex PCR; TCRdb's copy has only in-frame clones and lacks some. The table includes approximately 2,200,000 clones, about 93% detected once. Material: naive CD8+ T cells from PBMCs. This receptor was obtained from a man in his late teens or twenties in good health. Some clones in this sample may be carry-over from other donors' samples.

CDR3 in amino acids: CASSQGFGISYGYTF. CDR3 DNA sequence: TGTGCCAGCAGTCAGGGATTTGGGATAAGCTATGGCTACACCTTC. The chain combines TRBV6-5 with TRBJ1-2; D possibly corresponds to TRBD1 (5 bases). V shed 5 bases and J shed 4 bases, with 17 bases lying between them. Germline CDR1 reads MNHEY; CDR2 reads SVGAGI. This CDR3 spans 15 amino acids.